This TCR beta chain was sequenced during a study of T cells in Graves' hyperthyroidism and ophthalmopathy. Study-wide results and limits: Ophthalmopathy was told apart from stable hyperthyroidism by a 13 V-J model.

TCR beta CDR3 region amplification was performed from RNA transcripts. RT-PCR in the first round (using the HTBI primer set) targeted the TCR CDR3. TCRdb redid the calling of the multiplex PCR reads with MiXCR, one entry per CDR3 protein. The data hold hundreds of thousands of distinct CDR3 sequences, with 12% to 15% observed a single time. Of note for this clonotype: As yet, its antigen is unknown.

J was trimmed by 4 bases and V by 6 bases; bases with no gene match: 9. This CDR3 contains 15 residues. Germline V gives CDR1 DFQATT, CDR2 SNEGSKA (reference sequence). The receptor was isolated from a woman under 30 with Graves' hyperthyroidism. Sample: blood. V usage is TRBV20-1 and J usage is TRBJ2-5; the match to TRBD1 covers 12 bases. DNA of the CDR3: TGCAGTGCAAACTACCGGGACAGGGGGCGAGAGACCCAGTACTTC. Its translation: CSANYRDRGRETQYF.